This TCR beta chain is from a study of T cell clonotyping in hematopoietic cell transplantation. General study findings and limits: Pathologically expanded recipient clonotypes increased progressively from day 30 to day 180 as diversity fell.

Assay used: immunoSEQ multiplex PCR; TCRdb lists only in-frame clones, some missing. The sample lists 25,000 to 30,000 clones, 85% to 95% occurring once. Time point denoted: recipient sample about 28 days before transplant, after cytoreduction. Comments on this clone: Antigen: not known.

This clonotype was obtained from a man aged 50 to 59 with acute myeloid leukemia. Some clones in this sample may be carry-over from other donors' samples. This material consisted of peripheral blood mononuclear cells, taken before stem cell transplant.

CDR3 nucleotides: TGTGCCAGCAGCTTAGGCCCGAGACTAGCGGTAGGCTACGAGCAGTACTTC. This translates into CASSLGPRLAVGYEQYF. The chain recombines TRBV7-8 with TRBJ2-7; 9 nucleotides align to TRBD2. The V gene end was trimmed by 1 base and the J gene end by 3 bases; junction bases not matched to a gene: 10. In germline, CDR1 is SGHVS, CDR2 FQNEAQ. The CDR3 is 17 amino acids. Full variable domain (remainder filled in from reference TRBV7-8 and TRBJ2-7): GAGVSQSPRYKVAKRGQDVALRCDPISGHVSLFWYQQALGQGPEFLTYFQNEAQLDKSGLPSDRFFAERPEGSVSTLKIQRTQQEDSAVYLCASSLGPRLAVGYEQYFGPGTRLTVT.